The 22 T cell receptor beta chains below were found in one sample sequenced in a study of monozygotic twins with inflammatory bowel disease. TCRdb reprocessed the 5' RACE reads, keeping one entry per CDR3 protein, no DNA. This sample's table reports 190,000 or so distinct CDR3 sequences. The sequenced sample consisted of blood. The receptors come from a human donor with ulcerative colitis or Crohn's disease, or a healthy co-twin of an affected twin (not recorded which).

The rearrangement uses TRBV7-9 and TRBJ2-7. Germline V gives CDR1 SEHNR, CDR2 FQNEAQ (reference sequence). This CDR3 comprises 12 residues. The CDR3 loop reads CASSFGTYEQYF.

The chain carries TRBV5-1 and TRBJ2-5; the TRBD2 assignment by TCRdb is unverifiable without DNA. The CDR3 length is 17 residues. Germline CDR1 reads SGHRS; CDR2 reads YFSETQ. The CDR3: CASSLVPASGGQETQYF.

The genes are TRBV9 and TRBJ1-1; TCRdb's D gene call, TRBD1, goes unchecked for lack of DNA. This CDR3 has 15 amino acids. CDR1 and CDR2 from the germline V gene are SGDLS and YYNGEE. Here the CDR3 reads CASSVRDDRDTEAFF.

The gene calls are TRBV7-9 and TRBJ2-7; TCRdb gives TRBD1 as the D gene, but with no DNA this cannot be confirmed. This CDR3 is built from 14 residues. CDR1 SEHNR and CDR2 FQNEAQ come from the germline V gene (reference sequence). The chain's CDR3 is CASSFSGTGYEQYF.

This chain links TRBV20-1 with TRBJ1-1; lacking DNA, the TRBD1 call made by TCRdb goes unchecked. Germline V gene lookup returns CDR1 DFQATT and CDR2 SNEGSKA (reference sequence). The CDR3 has 13 residues. The CDR3: CSANRDPRGGAFF.

The chain recombines TRBV28 with TRBJ2-3; with no DNA, the TCRdb D assignment of TRBD1 cannot be verified. Germline V gene lookup returns CDR1 MDHEN and CDR2 SYDVKM. CDR3 size: 17 residues. The CDR3: CASSNTPSGGTTDTQYF.

The gene calls are TRBV24-1 and TRBJ2-2; TCRdb's D call, TRBD2, is unchecked because there is no DNA. The CDR3 runs to 15 residues. Per germline, CDR1 KGHDR and CDR2 SFDVKD. The CDR3 loop reads CATSDLQEDTGELFF.

The V gene is TRBV9, the J gene TRBJ2-1; TCRdb indicates TRBD1, and absent DNA this call remains unverified. Germline V gene data show CDR1 as SGDLS and CDR2 as YYNGEE. CDR3 length equals 15 residues. The CDR3 spells CASSFRDRAYNEQFF.

CDR3 residues: CASTGFFYEQYF. V usage is TRBV12-3 or TRBV12-4 and J usage is TRBJ2-7. The CDR3 has 12 residues.

The chain is built from TRBV4-1 and TRBJ2-1; TCRdb gives TRBD1 as the D gene, but with no DNA this cannot be confirmed. Germline-derived CDR1 and CDR2 are MGHRA and YSYEKL. The CDR3 sequence is 15 residues long. The CDR3 sequence is CASSQEGAGYNEQFF.

The chain carries TRBV20-1 and TRBJ2-7; TCRdb's D call, TRBD2, is unchecked because there is no DNA. The germline V gene has CDR1 DFQATT and CDR2 SNEGSKA (reference sequence). The CDR3 is 14 residues long. CDR3 sequence: CSASLRPGRREQYF.

The rearrangement joins TRBV5-1 to TRBJ1-6; TCRdb designates TRBD1, a call that cannot be tested without DNA. This CDR3 has 15 residues. CDR1 SGHRS and CDR2 YFSETQ come from the germline V gene. The CDR3: CASSDSGTGYSPLHF.

This chain joins TRBV10-3 and TRBJ2-3; with no DNA, the TCRdb D assignment of TRBD2 cannot be verified. Germline CDR1 ENHRY, CDR2 SYGVKD. The CDR3 loop spans 14 amino acids. CDR3 region: CAKRTSGGRDTQYF.

The chain uses TRBV6-5 and TRBJ1-2; TCRdb gives TRBD1 as the D gene, but with no DNA this cannot be confirmed. The CDR3 length is 15 residues. The germline CDR1 and CDR2 sequences are MNHEY and SVGAGI. The chain's CDR3 is CASSYSDRGSYGYTF.

The J gene is TRBJ2-3, the V gene TRBV20-1; the D call of TRBD1 rests on TCRdb alone, since no DNA is present to check it. CDR3 size: 14 residues. Germline lookup yields CDR1 DFQATT and CDR2 SNEGSKA (reference sequence). The CDR3 is CSAATGTAFYTQYF.

V usage is TRBV6-5 and J usage is TRBJ2-5; the D call of TRBD2 rests on TCRdb alone, since no DNA is present to check it. This CDR3 contains 13 residues. CDR1 and CDR2 from the germline V gene are MNHEY and SVGAGI. The CDR3 reads CASTPRAPETQYF.

The rearrangement uses TRBV3-1 and TRBJ2-7; the TCRdb call, TRBD1, lacks DNA for checking. Germline CDR1 is LGHDT and CDR2 is YNNKEL (reference sequence). This CDR3 has 15 residues. CDR3 loop: CASRPGTGFSYEQYF.

This chain joins TRBV10-2 and TRBJ1-5; the TRBD1 assignment by TCRdb is unverifiable without DNA. The CDR3 is 17 amino acids. Germline V lookup: CDR1 WSHSY, CDR2 SAAADI. CDR3 sequence reads: CASSEGVGDGFYQPQHF.

The CDR3 region is CSARDPAGASGPTGELFF. The J gene is TRBJ2-2, the V gene TRBV20-1; lacking DNA, the TRBD2 call made by TCRdb goes unchecked. Germline V gene data show CDR1 as DFQATT and CDR2 as SNEGSKA (reference sequence). CDR3 length: 18 amino acids.

This sequence joins TRBV20-1 and TRBJ2-6; TCRdb outputs TRBD1, but without DNA this stays unchecked. Germline V CDR1 and CDR2: DFQATT, SNEGSKA (reference sequence). The CDR3 has 16 residues. CDR3 sequence reads: CSAGTGQDSGANVLTF.

This CDR3 is CASSTSGQSAPGDTQYF. This chain uses TRBV12-3 or TRBV12-4 with TRBJ2-3; TCRdb outputs TRBD1, but without DNA this stays unchecked. The CDR3 is 17 residues long.

The V gene is TRBV7-6, the J gene TRBJ2-1; TCRdb indicates TRBD1, and absent DNA this call remains unverified. The CDR3 totals 15 residues. Germline V gene data show CDR1 as SGHVS and CDR2 as FNYEAQ. The CDR3 is CASSLWDSSYNEQFF.